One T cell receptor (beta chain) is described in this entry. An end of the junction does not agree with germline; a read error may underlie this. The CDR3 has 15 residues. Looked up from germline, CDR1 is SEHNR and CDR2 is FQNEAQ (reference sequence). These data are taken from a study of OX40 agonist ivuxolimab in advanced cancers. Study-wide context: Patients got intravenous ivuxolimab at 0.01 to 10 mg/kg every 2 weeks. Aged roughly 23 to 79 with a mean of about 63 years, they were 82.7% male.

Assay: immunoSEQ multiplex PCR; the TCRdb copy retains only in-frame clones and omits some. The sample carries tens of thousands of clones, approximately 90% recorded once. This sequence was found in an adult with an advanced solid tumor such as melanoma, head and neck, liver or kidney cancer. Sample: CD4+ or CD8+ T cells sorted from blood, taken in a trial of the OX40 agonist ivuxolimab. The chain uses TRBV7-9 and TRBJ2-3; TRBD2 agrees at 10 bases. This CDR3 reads CASSLAGEYPDTQYF. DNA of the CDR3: TGTGCCAGCAGCCTAGCGGGAGAGTACCCAGATACGCAGTATTTT.